The next 23 T cell receptor beta chains were all read from a single sample in a study of T cell responses to AZD1222 COVID-19 vaccine. TCRdb keeps only in-frame clones here, not all; method: immunoSEQ multiplex PCR. The top ten clones hold around 1.6% of a sample with around 140,000 clones, roughly nine tenths of them seen once. This sample comprised peripheral blood, obtained on day 0 of AZD1222 vaccination. The receptors derive from an adult in good health.

The chain joins TRBV30 to TRBJ2-7; 7 bases match TRBD2. V was pared by 0 bases and J by 2 bases, with 1 base of the junction left unmatched. Germline CDR1 is GTSNPN and CDR2 is SVGIG (reference sequence). The CDR3 extends over 13 amino acids. CDR3 nucleotide sequence: TGTGCCTGGAGTGTAGCGGGGACCTACGAGCAGTACTTC. It yields the protein CAWSVAGTYEQYF.

The rearrangement links TRBV7-9 to TRBJ2-1, with 11 nucleotides matching TRBD2. CDR3 size: 17 residues. CDR1 is SEHNR and CDR2 is FQNEAQ in the germline V gene (reference sequence). After removal of 5 bases from V and 0 bases from J, the junction contained 6 bases not matched to a gene. For the CDR3, the DNA is TGTGCCAGCAGCCAGGGGACTAGCGGATTCTCCTACAATGAGCAGTTCTTC. This codes for CASSQGTSGFSYNEQFF.

The chain joins TRBV30 to TRBJ2-7; either TRBD1 or TRBD2 may fit D (6 bases each). The germline V gene encodes CDR1 GTSNPN and CDR2 SVGIG (reference sequence). The CDR3 has 15 amino acids. Trimming shortened V by 0 bases and J by 3 bases, and 15 bases separated the two germline ends. The CDR3 DNA sequence: TGTGCCTGGAGTGTACTTAGCGGACAGTACTACGAGCAGTACTTC. Its protein is CAWSVLSGQYYEQYF.

This clone appeared a single time. The chain is built from TRBV7-3 and TRBJ2-1, with D tentatively TRBD1 (5 bases). The CDR3 runs 16 residues. CDR1 SGHTA and CDR2 FQGTGA come from the germline V gene. Deletions cut 1 base from V and 5 bases from J, with 15 bases between. The CDR3 DNA reads as TGTGCCAGCAGCTTAAGTAGAAGTCAGGGTAACAATGAGCAGTTCTTC. Amino acid sequence: CASSLSRSQGNNEQFF.

The rearrangement uses TRBV19 and TRBJ1-2; 7 positions agree with TRBD1. The CDR3 spans 13 residues. J gave up 4 bases and V 8 bases, and 7 bases lay outside the gene matches. CDR1 is LNHDA, CDR2 SQIVND, per germline (reference sequence). DNA for the CDR3: TGTGCCAGTCGGGACAGATCCGCCTATGGCTACACCTTC. Amino acids: CASRDRSAYGYTF.

CDR3: CASSQTGGNYGYTF. In nucleotides, the CDR3 is TGTGCCAGCAGCCAAACAGGGGGCAACTATGGCTACACCTTC. V usage is TRBV14 and J usage is TRBJ1-2, with 9 bases aligning to TRBD1. With V trimmed by 2 bases and J by 2 bases, 0 bases remained unmatched. The V gene's germline CDR1 is SGHDN and CDR2 FVKESK. CDR3 size: 14 residues.

The chain uses TRBV6-1 and TRBJ1-1; D gene uncertain. CDR1 is MNHNS and CDR2 is SASEGT in the germline V gene. The ends were cut back, 6 bases at V and 5 bases at J, with 16 bases in the middle. The length of the CDR3 is 14 residues. Here the CDR3 DNA reads TGTGCCAGCAGCCAGGACCCCGGTAGAACTGAAGCTTTCTTT. Encoded protein: CASSQDPGRTEAFF.

This sequence joins TRBV11-1 and TRBJ2-7; maybe TRBD2 (6 bases). The CDR3 length is 13 residues. Germline values: CDR1 SGHAT, CDR2 FQDESV (reference sequence). V lost 0 bases to trimming and J lost 9 bases, with 12 bases between them. The CDR3 region has the DNA TGTGCCAGCAGCTTAGCGCGCGGGGATGGGCAGTACTTC. Translating gives CASSLARGDGQYF. The full variable domain, completed using reference TRBV11-1 and TRBJ2-7, is EAEVAQSPRYKITEKSQAVAFWCDPISGHATLYWYRQILGQGPELLVQFQDESVVDDSQLPKDRFSAERLKGVDSTLKIQPAELGDSAMYLCASSLARGDGQYFGPGTRLTVT.

The chain is built from TRBV9 and TRBJ1-5; D not certain. The germline gives CDR1 SGDLS, CDR2 YYNGEE. The CDR3 is 15 amino acids. The ends were cut back, 0 bases at V and 1 base at J, with 8 bases in the middle. CDR3 coding DNA: TGTGCCAGCAGCGTAGGATGGGCGAGCAATCAGCCCCAGCATTTT. This translates into CASSVGWASNQPQHF.

DNA of the CDR3: TGTGCCAGCAGCTTACAAGGGTCGGGATCACCCCTCCACTTT. Protein sequence: CASSLQGSGSPLHF. V gene TRBV13 combines with J gene TRBJ1-6, with no clear D. The CDR3 length is 14 residues. Germline V CDR1 and CDR2: PRHDT, FYEKMQ (reference sequence). The V gene lost 2 bases and the J gene lost 10 bases, with 12 bases spanning the gap.

The chain employs TRBV24-1 and TRBJ2-7, with 8 bases matching TRBD1. Losses at the gene ends were 7 bases for V and 7 bases for J; bases not matched to a gene: 8. The CDR3 is made up of 13 amino acids. Looked up from germline, CDR1 is KGHDR and CDR2 is SFDVKD. The CDR3 protein is CATSIGTGREQYF. The CDR3 nucleotides read TGTGCCACCAGCATAGGGACAGGTCGTGAGCAGTACTTC.

Concerning this clone: Additional DNA sequences in this sample encode the identical CDR3. The rearrangement links TRBV6-5 to TRBJ1-1, with D hard to call. V lost 6 bases and J lost 1, with 9 bases in between. From germline, CDR1 is MNHEY and CDR2 SVGAGI. The CDR3 has 13 amino acids. As DNA, the CDR3 is TGTGCCAGCAGCTGGGGTGAGAACACTGAAGCTTTCTTT. Its protein product is CASSWGENTEAFF.

This clone has only one observation. The chain joins TRBV4-1 to TRBJ1-3; weak D call: TRBD1 (5 bases). The CDR3 sequence is 21 residues long. The V gene lost 0 bases and the J gene lost 0 bases, with 24 bases spanning the gap. Germline assignment: CDR1 MGHRA and CDR2 YSYEKL. CDR3 amino acids: CASSQEKGRVIVASSGNTIYF. The CDR3 nucleotides are TGCGCCAGCAGCCAAGAAAAGGGCAGGGTTATTGTGGCGAGCTCTGGAAACACCATATATTTT.

CDR3 sequence reads: CASIQIEFGRENQPQHF. CDR3 coding DNA: TGTGCCAGCATCCAAATCGAGTTTGGGAGGGAGAATCAGCCCCAGCATTTT. This rearrangement joins TRBV28 to TRBJ1-5; D remains unclear. The V end was cut by 7 bases, the J end by 4 bases, with 23 bases between. The CDR3 is 17 residues long. In germline, CDR1 is MDHEN, CDR2 SYDVKM. Looking up the rest from reference TRBV28 and TRBJ1-5 gives the full variable domain: DVKVTQSSRYLVKRTGEKVFLECVQDMDHENMFWYRQDPGLGLRLIYFSYDVKMKEKGDIPEGYSVSREKKERFSLILESASTNQTSMYLCASIQIEFGRENQPQHFGDGTRLSIL.

The DNA of the CDR3 is TGTGCCAGCAGACGCGACGGACGGGGTCAGCCCCAGCATTTT. It is translated as CASRRDGRGQPQHF. The rearrangement uses TRBV6-5 and TRBJ1-5; D unresolved. The germline CDR1 and CDR2 sequences are MNHEY and SVGAGI. Between the trimmed V and J ends, which lost 6 bases and 6 bases, there was a span of 15 bases. The CDR3 loop spans 14 amino acids.

The V gene is TRBV2, the J gene TRBJ2-1, with TRBD2 as a possible D gene (6 bases). The V gene's germline CDR1 is SNHLY and CDR2 FYNNEI. The V and J ends lost 7 bases and 0 bases respectively, with 16 bases between them. The CDR3 is made up of 16 amino acids. The CDR3 sequence is CASTDLAFSSYNEQFF. For the CDR3, the DNA is TGTGCCAGCACTGATCTAGCGTTCAGCTCCTACAATGAGCAGTTCTTC.

The V gene is TRBV4-2, the J gene TRBJ2-3; D uncertain. The CDR3 loop spans 12 amino acids. Per the germline V gene, CDR1 is LGHNA and CDR2 is YNFKEQ. Deletions cut 4 bases from V and 6 bases from J, with 8 bases between. The CDR3 region has the DNA TGTGCCAGCAGCCCCCGGGCCGATACGCAGTATTTT. Its protein product is CASSPRADTQYF.

The chain has TRBV10-3 and TRBJ2-1; 9 bases are shared with TRBD2. This CDR3 contains 17 residues. CDR1 and CDR2 from the germline V gene are ENHRY and SYGVKD. The V segment lost 0 bases and the J segment 6 bases; nucleotides outside the gene matches: 9. CDR3 loop: CAISESRRGGLGNEQFF. CDR3 DNA: TGTGCCATCAGTGAGTCTCGGCGGGGGGGTTTGGGCAATGAGCAGTTCTTC.

J is TRBJ1-5 and V is TRBV2; D call uncertain. Trimming shortened V by 8 bases and J by 2 bases, and 10 bases separated the two germline ends. This CDR3 has 13 residues. CDR1 SNHLY and CDR2 FYNNEI come from the germline V gene. In DNA, the CDR3 is TGTGCCAGCGAGGACGTGGGCAATCAGCCCCAGCATTTT. As protein: CASEDVGNQPQHF.

J is TRBJ1-4 and V is TRBV11-2; possible D gene TRBD1, 6 bases. The CDR3 loop spans 15 amino acids. Germline loops: CDR1 SGHAT, CDR2 FQNNGV. Trimming took off 5 bases at V and 4 bases at J, with 14 bases between the two ends. CDR3 sequence (DNA): TGTGCCAGCAGCCGGGGGGCAGTCTTTAATGAAAAACTGTTTTTT. Translated: CASSRGAVFNEKLFF.

The V and J genes are TRBV6-6 and TRBJ2-1, with 11 bases fitting TRBD1. The CDR3 has 20 residues. Germline V gene sequence: CDR1 MNHNY, CDR2 SVGAGI (reference sequence). V lost 6 bases to trimming and J lost 6 bases; unmatched junction nucleotides: 22. The CDR3 nucleotides read TGTGCCAGCAGCCCGCGGACAGGGGGCAAACTAGCGGAACCCTTCAATGAGCAGTTCTTC. As protein: CASSPRTGGKLAEPFNEQFF.

This clone was recorded once. The chain employs TRBV7-9 and TRBJ2-5, with TRBD2 matching 8 bases. Trimming at V came to 3 bases and at J to 5 bases, leaving 8 bases not matched to a gene. This CDR3 spans 15 amino acids. CDR1 is SEHNR and CDR2 is FQNEAQ in the germline V gene (reference sequence). In nucleotides, the CDR3 is TGTGCCAGCAGCTTGGGTAGCGGGAATTGGGAGACCCAGTACTTC. Translation gives CASSLGSGNWETQYF.

This clone was counted at least ten times. V gene TRBV2 combines with J gene TRBJ1-1; D unclear. The CDR3 consists of 14 residues. V was cut by 10 bases and J by 0 bases, with 15 bases left in between. Per germline, CDR1 SNHLY and CDR2 FYNNEI. The CDR3 DNA follows: TGTGCCACCCAAGGCGCGGGGTTGAACACTGAAGCTTTCTTT. Translated, it gives CATQGAGLNTEAFF.